This passage covers 3 T cell receptor beta chains from one sample sequenced in a study of T cell changes during pregnancy in multiple sclerosis. Only in-frame clones appear in the TCRdb table, and some are missing; sequencing was by immunoSEQ multiplex PCR. The sample lists roughly 100,000 clones, approximately 90% seen once, with 0.93% in the top ten. Sequenced material: peripheral blood, taken after pregnancy. These receptors all come from a female donor with multiple sclerosis, enrolled in a pregnancy study.

V usage is TRBV27 and J usage is TRBJ1-5, with D possibly being TRBD1 (5 bases). Germline CDR1 MNHEY, CDR2 SMNVEV (reference sequence). V gave up 0 bases and J gave up 5 bases, with 8 bases separating them. This CDR3 spans 14 amino acids. The chain's CDR3 is CASSLSGVHQPQHF. The DNA of the CDR3 is TGTGCCAGCAGTTTATCAGGGGTCCATCAGCCCCAGCATTTT.

The chain couples TRBV19 to TRBJ1-2, with unresolved D. The V end lost 2 bases, the J end lost 0 bases, and 13 bases lay between the germline ends. Germline CDR1 reads LNHDA; CDR2 reads SQIVND (reference sequence). The CDR3 is 16 residues long. For the CDR3, the DNA is TGTGCCAGTAGTATAACGAGGGATAGGGCTAACTATGGCTACACCTTC. Protein sequence: CASSITRDRANYGYTF. The full variable domain, completed using reference TRBV19 and TRBJ1-2, is DGGITQSPKYLFRKEGQNVTLSCEQNLNHDAMYWYRQDPGQGLRLIYYSQIVNDFQKGDIAEGYSVSREKKESFPLTVTSAQKNPTAFYLCASSITRDRANYGYTFGSGTRLTVV.

This clone was counted between two and nine times. The chain uses TRBV15 and TRBJ2-5; TRBD1 aligns across 10 bases. The V gene end was trimmed by 2 bases and the J gene end by 3 bases; junction bases not matched to a gene: 6. The germline gives CDR1 LNHNV, CDR2 YYDKDF (reference sequence). The CDR3 consists of 16 residues. The CDR3 is CATSRSTGTGEETQYF. In DNA form, the CDR3 reads TGTGCCACCAGCAGATCAACCGGGACAGGGGAAGAGACCCAGTACTTC.